This T cell receptor (beta chain) was captured by sequencing in a study of T cells after yellow fever vaccination. Study-level information: Preparation of the low-cell-number fractions used SMART-Seq v4 Ultra Low Input.

This clonotype was seen ten or more times. Its specificity is not known. TCRdb independently ran MiXCR on the 5' RACE reads; one entry per CDR3 protein. Among some 350,000 distinct CDR3 sequences listed, approximately 5.7% were seen once. Broader study findings: CD4 and CD8 compartments shared a small share of clonotypes. Among primary-vaccination clones, most reappeared after the booster, at around 97% for CD4 and roughly 88% for CD8. Contamination of FACS-sorted repertoires by abundant clonotypes from the bulk population could occur.

Germline assignment: CDR1 SEHNR and CDR2 FQNEAQ (reference sequence). The J segment lost 7 bases and the V segment lost 1 base, leaving 7 bases of the junction unmatched. CDR3 length: 14 amino acids. V is TRBV7-9 and J is TRBJ2-7, with TRBD2 identical over 7 bases. This sequence originates from a man aged 25-40 years who received the YFV17D yellow fever vaccine. The sample was PBMCs, taken 5 days after the yellow fever booster vaccination. The CDR3 bases are TGTGCCAGCAGCTTAGTCGGGGGGTCAGAAGAGCAGTACTTC. Encoded protein: CASSLVGGSEEQYF.